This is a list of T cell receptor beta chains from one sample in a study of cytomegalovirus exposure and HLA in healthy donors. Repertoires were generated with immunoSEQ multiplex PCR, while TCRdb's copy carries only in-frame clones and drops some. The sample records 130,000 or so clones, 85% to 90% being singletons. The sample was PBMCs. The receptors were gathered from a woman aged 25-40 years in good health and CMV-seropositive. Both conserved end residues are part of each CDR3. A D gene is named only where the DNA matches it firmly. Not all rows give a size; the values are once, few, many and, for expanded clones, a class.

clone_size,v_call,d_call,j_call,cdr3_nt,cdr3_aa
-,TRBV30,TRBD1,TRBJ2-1,TGTGCCTGGAGTGTACTGACAGGGTTATACAATGAGCAGTTCTTC,CAWSVLTGLYNEQFF
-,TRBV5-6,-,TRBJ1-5,TGTGCCAGCAGCTTGTGGGTAGGGGCGAGCAATCAGCCCCAGCATTTT,CASSLWVGASNQPQHF
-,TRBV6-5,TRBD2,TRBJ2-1,TGTGCCAGCAGTTACCGGGCGGGGGGGCCCTACAATGAGCAGTTCTTC,CASSYRAGGPYNEQFF
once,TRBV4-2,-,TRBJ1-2,TGTGCCAGCAACCCGGGGGGTAACTATGGCTACACCTTC,CASNPGGNYGYTF
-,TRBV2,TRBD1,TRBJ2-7,TGTGCCAGCAGCGCACAGGGGACCGAGCAGTACTTC,CASSAQGTEQYF
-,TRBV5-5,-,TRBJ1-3,TGTGCCAGCAGCTTGGGGAGGGCAGGCCTTAGAAACACCATATATTTT,CASSLGRAGLRNTIYF
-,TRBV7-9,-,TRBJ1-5,TGTGCCAGCAGTCCCCCGGGGGGCTATCAGCCCCAGCATTTT,CASSPPGGYQPQHF
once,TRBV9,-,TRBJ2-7,TGTGCCAGCAGCGTAGGTCAGGGGATGGGCGAGCAGTACTTC,CASSVGQGMGEQYF
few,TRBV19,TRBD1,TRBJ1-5,TGTGCCAGTGCCCCCACAGGGGATAGTAAGCCCCAGCATTTT,CASAPTGDSKPQHF
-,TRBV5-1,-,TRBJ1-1,TGCGCCAGCAGCGGGCAGGGATTAAACACTGAAGCTTTCTTT,CASSGQGLNTEAFF
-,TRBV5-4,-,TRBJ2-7,TGTGCCAGCAGCTCAGGGGTCTACGAGCAGTACTTC,CASSSGVYEQYF
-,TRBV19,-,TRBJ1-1,TGTGCCAGTAGTATAGCGGAAGGGGCCACTGAAGCTTTCTTT,CASSIAEGATEAFF
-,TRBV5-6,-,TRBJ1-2,TGTGCCAGCAGCCCGCCTGGGGGCGACCACTATGGCTACACCTTC,CASSPPGGDHYGYTF
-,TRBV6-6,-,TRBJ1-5,TGTGCCAGCAGTTACTCGAGGGATAGCAATCAGCCCCAGCATTTT,CASSYSRDSNQPQHF
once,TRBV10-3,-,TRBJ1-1,TGTGCCATCACAGTACAGGGCGGAAACACTGAAGCTTTCTTT,CAITVQGGNTEAFF
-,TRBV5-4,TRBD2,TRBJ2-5,TGTGCCCCACGGACTAGCGCTGGGGAGACCCAGTACTTC,CAPRTSAGETQYF
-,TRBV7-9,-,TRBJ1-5,TGTGCCAGCAGCTTTGGCCCCAATCAGCCCCAGCATTTT,CASSFGPNQPQHF
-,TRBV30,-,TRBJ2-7,TGTGCCCTCTCCGGGGGCTACGAGCAGTACTTC,CALSGGYEQYF